The sequence of this T cell receptor (beta chain) was determined in a study of post-analysis software for immune sequencing data. Study summary: Relapsing-remitting, secondary progressive and progressive-relapsing multiple sclerosis courses were included. Study-level findings and limits: Roughly 5 TRBV segments were significantly more frequent in patients than in controls. TRBV5-6, TRBV5-1 and TRBV20-1 were among these segments. Those with multiple sclerosis, the patient group, showed significantly lower normalized Chao1 diversity than controls. By F measure, samples from a shared preparation batch strongly co-clustered.

Details on this clonotype: Its antigen is currently unknown.

Deletions cut 5 bases from V and 4 bases from J, with 12 bases between. The CDR3 length is 15 residues. CDR1 is SGHVS, CDR2 FQNEAQ, per germline. Unique-molecular-identifier-tagged TCR beta cDNA libraries were used. The yield from approximately 1 to 10 million T cells was about 500,000 cDNA molecules in total. Each CDR3 protein gets one entry after TCRdb re-called the PCR reads with MiXCR. In the table there are approximately 180,000 distinct CDR3 sequences, around 30% of which are singletons. This chain joins TRBV7-8 and TRBJ2-6; D is uncertain. The sample taken for sequencing was blood. This TCR was recovered from a girl under 18 with multiple sclerosis. The CDR3 DNA is TGTGCCAGCAGCCCCAGGTGGGGAGGGGCCAACGTCCTGACTTTC. Translated, it gives CASSPRWGGANVLTF.